These 24 T cell receptor beta chains were all obtained from the same sample, sequenced in a study of CD8 T cells in ankylosing spondylitis. Notes on the study in general: Blood of patients with ankylosing spondylitis appeared to be characterized by a TCR beta motif of several highly homologous variants.

MiXCR was run by TCRdb on the 5' RACE reads, yielding one entry per CDR3 protein. The sample gives roughly 700,000 distinct CDR3 sequences, under 20% of which show up once; about a fifth is in the top ten. Their recognized antigens are unknown. Specimen: blood, either unsorted or a sorted T cell fraction (not recorded which). Receptors were obtained from a male donor with ankylosing spondylitis.

This chain links TRBV15 with TRBJ2-7, with D perhaps matching TRBD2 (5 bases). The CDR3 has 14 amino acids. Germline V gene lookup returns CDR1 LNHNV and CDR2 YYDKDF (reference sequence). The V end was cut by 3 bases, the J end by 1 base, with 10 bases between. The CDR3 sequence: CATSRARGSYEQYF. The CDR3, as DNA: TGTGCCACCAGCAGGGCCCGAGGGTCCTACGAGCAGTACTTC. The full variable domain, rest sourced from reference TRBV15 and TRBJ2-7, is DAMVIQNPRYQVTQFGKPVTLSCSQTLNHNVMYWYQQKSSQAPKLLFHYYDKDFNNEADTPDNFQSRRPNTSFCFLDIRSPGLGDTAMYLCATSRARGSYEQYFGPGTRLTVT.

The chain is built from TRBV7-3 and TRBJ2-5, with 10 nucleotides matching TRBD2. Germline V gene data show CDR1 as SGHTA and CDR2 as FQGTGA. Trimming at V came to 4 bases and at J to 3 bases, leaving 5 bases not matched to a gene. CDR3 size: 15 residues. The CDR3 DNA reads as TGTGCCAGCAGCTCAGCGGGAGGGCTGGAAGAGACCCAGTACTTC. Translated: CASSSAGGLEETQYF.

The rearrangement links TRBV3-1 to TRBJ1-3, with unresolved D. Per the germline V gene, CDR1 is LGHDT and CDR2 is YNNKEL (reference sequence). This CDR3 is 14 amino acids long. The V end was cut by 3 bases, the J end by 2 bases, with 8 bases between. CDR3 region: CASSQYGPGNTIYF. Here the CDR3 DNA reads TGTGCCAGCAGCCAGTACGGACCTGGAAACACCATATATTTT.

This clonotype has only a few counts. The rearrangement uses TRBV29-1 and TRBJ2-5; 8 bases are a match to TRBD2. Germline V gene lookup returns CDR1 SQVTM and CDR2 ANQGSEA. The trim removed 6 bases at V and 2 bases at J, leaving 8 bases unmatched. The CDR3 consists of 14 residues. The DNA of the CDR3 is TGCAGCGTGGAGAGGACTAGCAGACAAGAGACCCAGTACTTC. Amino acid sequence: CSVERTSRQETQYF. Using reference TRBV29-1 and TRBJ2-5 for the parts outside the CDR3, the full variable domain is SAVISQKPSRDICQRGTSLTIQCQVDSQVTMMFWYRQQPGQSLTLIATANQGSEATYESGFVIDKFPISRPNLTFSTLTVSNMSPEDSSIYLCSVERTSRQETQYFGPGTRLLVL.

The chain couples TRBV5-6 to TRBJ2-7; the D gene could be TRBD1 or TRBD2 (5 bases each). The CDR3 sequence is 17 residues long. V was trimmed by 1 base and J by 3 bases, leaving 20 bases between them. The germline V gene has CDR1 SGHDT and CDR2 YYEEEE. CDR3 residues: CASSLMSFMGVYYEQYF. CDR3 nucleotide sequence: TGTGCCAGCAGCTTGATGTCCTTCATGGGGGTCTACTACGAGCAGTACTTC.

This clonotype was detected a few times. V is TRBV24-1 and J is TRBJ1-2; TRBD1 is a possible D gene (5 bases). Trimming removed 11 bases at V and 5 bases at J, with 14 bases between. This CDR3 region has 12 residues. From germline, CDR1 is KGHDR and CDR2 SFDVKD. The CDR3 loop is CAIGDSLYGYTF. DNA for the CDR3: TGTGCCATTGGAGACAGTTTATATGGCTACACCTTC.

The chain carries TRBV20-1 and TRBJ2-5; D gene ambiguous. In germline, CDR1 is DFQATT, CDR2 SNEGSKA (reference sequence). CDR3 length: 13 residues. Trimming removed 0 bases from V and 5 bases from J, with 10 bases in between. The DNA of the CDR3 is TGCAGTGCTAGAGATACTGGCGTGGAGACCCAGTACTTC. It codes for CSARDTGVETQYF.

This chain uses TRBV3-1 with TRBJ1-1, with D possibly being TRBD1 (6 bases). CDR3 size: 16 residues. Germline V gene lookup returns CDR1 LGHDT and CDR2 YNNKEL (reference sequence). V shed 2 bases and J shed 3 bases, with 16 bases lying between them. CDR3 residues: CASSQLGGRVYTEAFF. The CDR3, as DNA: TGTGCCAGCAGCCAACTCGGGGGCCGGGTATACACTGAAGCTTTCTTT.

Comment on this clonotype: The junction does not match germline at one end; this may be a read error. For the CDR3, the DNA is TGCAGCGTTGAAGAAGGTAGCGGGGGGGCCGGGTTC. This sequence encodes CSVEEGSGGAGF. The gene calls are TRBV29-1 and TRBJ2-1; 11 bases map to TRBD2. Looked up from germline, CDR1 is SQVTM and CDR2 is ANQGSEA. The CDR3 runs 12 residues.

The chain employs TRBV4-1 and TRBJ1-5, with D tentatively TRBD1 (6 bases). Germline CDR1 reads MGHRA; CDR2 reads YSYEKL. This CDR3 has 18 residues. V was clipped by 0 bases and J by 2 bases, with 17 bases between them. For the CDR3, the DNA is TGCGCCAGCAGCCAAGACGCACATCCGAGGGGGGGCAATCAGCCCCAGCATTTT. Encoded protein: CASSQDAHPRGGNQPQHF.

A few counts support this clonotype. The chain employs TRBV12-3 or TRBV12-4 and TRBJ1-4, with TRBD1 as a possible D gene (5 bases). The CDR3 sequence is 15 residues long. V lost 4 bases, J lost 7 bases, and 16 bases lay in between. The CDR3: CASSSWGEGSEKLFF. Here the CDR3 DNA reads TGTGCCAGCAGTTCGTGGGGAGAGGGGTCTGAAAAACTGTTTTTT.

In this sample, this clonotype turned up a few times. The chain has TRBV12-3 or TRBV12-4 and TRBJ1-2, with 11 bases identical to TRBD1. The CDR3 loop spans 14 amino acids. Trimming took 5 bases from V and 7 from J; bases not matched to a gene: 6. The CDR3 spells CASSTGQGAGGYTF. As DNA, the CDR3 is TGTGCCAGCAGTACAGGACAGGGGGCGGGTGGCTACACCTTC.

The V gene is TRBV28, the J gene TRBJ2-7, with a weak D call TRBD1 (6 bases). Germline V CDR1 and CDR2: MDHEN, SYDVKM. This CDR3 spans 14 amino acids. Trimming removed 3 bases from V and 2 bases from J, with 11 bases in between. The chain's CDR3 is CASSFPGQTYEQYF. The CDR3 DNA follows: TGTGCCAGCAGTTTCCCCGGACAGACCTACGAGCAGTACTTC.

This clonotype has a handful of counts. The chain uses TRBV2 and TRBJ1-5; D ambiguous. The germline V and J ends were trimmed by 4 bases and 4 bases, with 11 bases remaining between them. Germline lookup yields CDR1 SNHLY and CDR2 FYNNEI. This CDR3 spans 14 amino acids. Here the CDR3 DNA reads TGTGCCAGCAGTGGAGAGGTGGGGAATCAGCCCCAGCATTTT. This translates into CASSGEVGNQPQHF. Full variable domain (outside the CDR3, taken from reference TRBV2 and TRBJ1-5): EPEVTQTPSHQVTQMGQEVILRCVPISNHLYFYWYRQILGQKVEFLVSFYNNEISEKSEIFDDQFSVERPDGSNFTLKIRSTKLEDSAMYFCASSGEVGNQPQHFGDGTRLSIL.

This clonotype was seen a handful of times. The chain combines TRBV7-9 with TRBJ1-5; tentatively, D is TRBD1 (6 bases). This CDR3 is built from 16 residues. Germline V CDR1 and CDR2: SEHNR, FQNEAQ (reference sequence). Trimming took off 5 bases at V and 0 bases at J, with 14 bases between the two ends. CDR3 DNA: TGTGCCAGCAGCCCTGGGACATGGACTAGCAATCAGCCCCAGCATTTT. Amino acids: CASSPGTWTSNQPQHF.

V gene TRBV20-1 combines with J gene TRBJ1-5; no firm D call. The CDR3 totals 13 residues. Germline V gene data show CDR1 as DFQATT and CDR2 as SNEGSKA (reference sequence). Trimming pared 5 bases from V and 6 bases from J, leaving 14 bases between. The CDR3, as DNA: TGCAGTGCTCTATTTGATCCAAGTCAGCCCCAGCATTTT. It yields the protein CSALFDPSQPQHF.

This clonotype came up a few times. This sequence joins TRBV3-1 and TRBJ2-3; tentatively, D is TRBD2 (6 bases). This CDR3 is 15 amino acids long. Trimming cost V 4 bases and J 0 bases, with 11 bases left between them. Germline CDR1 is LGHDT and CDR2 is YNNKEL (reference sequence). CDR3 in amino acids: CASSRSGESTDTQYF. The CDR3 bases are TGTGCCAGCAGCCGCTCGGGAGAGAGCACAGATACGCAGTATTTT.

This clonotype occurred a few times. V is TRBV7-8 and J is TRBJ2-1; D is undetermined. The CDR3 totals 15 residues. The V end was cut by 1 base, the J end by 1 base, with 8 bases between. Germline CDR1 reads SGHVS; CDR2 reads FQNEAQ. CDR3 region: CASSLDSVSYNEQFF. CDR3 DNA: TGTGCCAGCAGCTTAGACAGTGTTTCCTACAATGAGCAGTTCTTC.

In its sample, this clonotype was seen many times. The rearrangement joins TRBV7-2 to TRBJ2-7; 10 positions agree with TRBD1. From germline, CDR1 is SGHTA and CDR2 FQGNSA. The CDR3 totals 14 residues. J gave up 0 bases and V 6 bases, and 2 bases lay outside the gene matches. This CDR3 reads CASSGQGGSYEQYF. Written as DNA, the CDR3 is TGTGCCAGCAGTGGACAGGGGGGCTCCTACGAGCAGTACTTC.

This clonotype was seen repeatedly, ten times or more. V gene TRBV5-1 combines with J gene TRBJ1-1, with D perhaps TRBD1 (6 bases). Trimming removed 0 bases from V and 2 bases from J, with 11 bases in between. This CDR3 region has 15 residues. Germline lookup yields CDR1 SGHRS and CDR2 YFSETQ. In DNA form, the CDR3 reads TGCGCCAGCAGCTTGGTTGCAGGGGCTAACACTGAAGCTTTCTTT. Residues: CASSLVAGANTEAFF.

This clonotype was detected only a few times. The chain joins TRBV6-4 to TRBJ2-6; perhaps D is TRBD1 or TRBD2 (6 bases each). This CDR3 contains 20 residues. CDR1 MRHNA and CDR2 SNTAGT come from the germline V gene. V lost 0 bases and J lost 0, with 18 bases in between. The CDR3 reads CASSDSGATGGPSGANVLTF. CDR3 DNA sequence: TGTGCCAGCAGTGACTCGGGAGCCACCGGGGGCCCCTCTGGGGCCAACGTCCTGACTTTC.

In its sample, this clonotype was seen a few times. The DNA for the CDR3 is TGTGCCAGCAGCGTAGGGTATAGGGACAATGAGCAGTTCTTC. It yields the protein CASSVGYRDNEQFF. The V and J genes are TRBV9 and TRBJ2-1; D uncertain. CDR1 SGDLS and CDR2 YYNGEE come from the germline V gene. Trimming stripped 0 bases from V and 5 bases from J, with 9 bases between. This CDR3 contains 14 residues.

This clonotype showed up just a few times. The V and J genes are TRBV15 and TRBJ2-2; 10 nucleotides line up with TRBD1. Germline trimming cut 8 bases from V and 7 bases from J; bases unmatched to any gene: 4. Germline V gene data show CDR1 as LNHNV and CDR2 as YYDKDF (reference sequence). This CDR3 spans 13 amino acids. CDR3 protein: CATGTGVIGELFF. The CDR3 DNA reads as TGTGCCACCGGGACAGGGGTGATCGGGGAGCTGTTTTTT.

The CDR3 DNA follows: TGTGCCACCAGCAGAGGGGAACAAGAGACCCAGTACTTC. Protein product: CATSRGEQETQYF. The chain has TRBV15 and TRBJ2-5; the D is unclear. CDR3 length: 13 amino acids. Looked up from germline, CDR1 is LNHNV and CDR2 is YYDKDF (reference sequence). Trimming shortened V by 1 base and J by 2 bases, and 5 bases separated the two germline ends.